This TCR beta chain was documented in a study of shared clonotypes between healthy human individuals. Study findings and constraints: Sequencing depth was expected to influence donor clonotype sharing. Even with large depth, rarefaction showed that sorted-subset sequencing was incomplete.

Remarks on this clone: Its antigen remains unidentified.

Sequencing was performed with immunoSEQ multiplex PCR; in TCRdb, only in-frame clones are kept and a portion is missing. Of roughly 1,100,000 clones listed, about 75% are singletons. The CDR3 extends over 14 amino acids. Germline CDR1 and CDR2: SNHLY and FYNNEI. V lost 8 bases and J 8 bases, leaving 21 bases between the germline ends. The sample consisted of memory CD4+ T cells sorted from blood. Subset here: CD45RA-negative fraction. The clonotype was recovered from a man aged 18 to 30 in good health. This sequence joins TRBV2 and TRBJ1-2; possible D gene TRBD1, 6 bases. The CDR3 DNA sequence: TGTGCCAGCGCCGGGGGCGCGCCAGGTAGAGGCTACACCTTC. This translates into CASAGGAPGRGYTF.